These 32 T cell receptor beta chains share one sample of origin, sequenced in a study of regulatory T cells in long-lasting Graves disease. For TCR beta, libraries came from iRepertoire HTBI primers and Arm-PCR of CDR3 regions. In TCRdb, the multiplex PCR reads were re-called with MiXCR into one record per CDR3 protein. Seen here are some 370,000 distinct CDR3 sequences, approximately 25% observed once, and the top ten hold around 30%. Time point indicated: persistent/refractory GD, antithyroid drugs over 5 years with positive TRAb. From PBMCs, RNA was extracted and then used to make the TCR library. The sample here was peripheral blood mononuclear cells (PBMCs), taken when the disease was refractory, from a patient treated with antithyroid drugs. Receptors originate from a woman between 35 and 50 years old with Graves disease.

This clonotype was found once. This chain joins TRBV6-1 and TRBJ2-1; 10 bases agree with TRBD1. There are 14 residues in the CDR3. Trimming removed 7 bases from V and 7 bases from J; junction bases left unmatched: 7. CDR1 and CDR2 from the germline V gene are MNHNS and SASEGT. The CDR3 is CASTTDRGGNEQFF. In DNA, the CDR3 is TGTGCCAGCACCACGGACAGGGGGGGGAATGAGCAGTTCTTC.

This clonotype was observed many times. This rearrangement joins TRBV10-3 to TRBJ2-1; tentatively, D is TRBD2 (5 bases). CDR3 size: 13 residues. Trimming removed 3 bases from V and 6 bases from J, with 9 bases in between. Germline CDR1 is ENHRY and CDR2 is SYGVKD. The CDR3 region is CAISDSSGNEQFF. The CDR3 region has the DNA TGTGCCATCAGTGACTCCAGCGGCAATGAGCAGTTCTTC.

The V gene is TRBV18, the J gene TRBJ1-4, with D perhaps matching TRBD1 (6 bases). Germline V gene lookup returns CDR1 KGHSH and CDR2 LQKENI. The CDR3 loop spans 18 amino acids. V was shortened by 6 bases and J by 0 bases, with 20 bases between the two germline ends. The CDR3 nucleotides read TGTGCCAGCTCGCCCTGGATGGGGGCTACTACAACTAATGAAAAACTGTTTTTT. Translated: CASSPWMGATTTNEKLFF.

This clonotype was recorded many times. The chain is built from TRBV28 and TRBJ2-7; 7 bases align to TRBD1. The CDR3 has 15 amino acids. Germline V gene lookup returns CDR1 MDHEN and CDR2 SYDVKM. Trimming at V came to 3 bases and at J to 2 bases, leaving 7 bases not matched to a gene. CDR3 sequence: CASSFIGQEAYEQYF. The CDR3 DNA sequence: TGTGCCAGCAGTTTTATTGGACAGGAGGCCTACGAGCAGTACTTC.

This clonotype turned up a few times. The chain joins TRBV11-3 to TRBJ2-1; 11 bases line up with TRBD2. The CDR3 runs to 16 residues. The V gene's germline CDR1 is SGHNT and CDR2 YENEEA. Germline trimming cut 4 bases from V and 9 bases from J; bases unmatched to any gene: 11. The DNA for the CDR3 is TGTGCCAGCAGCTCCGGGACTAGCGGAATCCCCACTGAGCAGTTCTTC. It yields the protein CASSSGTSGIPTEQFF.

The chain has TRBV29-1 and TRBJ2-6; D may be TRBD1 or TRBD2 (5 bases each). The germline gives CDR1 SQVTM, CDR2 ANQGSEA. Trimming pared 7 bases from V and 0 bases from J, leaving 16 bases between. This CDR3 is built from 16 residues. This CDR3 reads CSGGTSSNSGANVLTF. The CDR3 DNA is TGCAGCGGGGGGACCTCCTCTAACTCTGGGGCCAACGTCCTGACTTTC.

The V and J genes are TRBV28 and TRBJ2-1, with 15 nucleotides matching TRBD2. The CDR3 totals 15 residues. Trimming at V came to 5 bases and at J to 8 bases, leaving 4 bases not matched to a gene. Germline CDR1 and CDR2: MDHEN and SYDVKM. As DNA, the CDR3 is TGTGCCAGCAGTGCGGGACTAGCGGGAGGACATGAGCAGTTCTTC. This translates into CASSAGLAGGHEQFF.

This clonotype was seen ten or more times. The V and J genes are TRBV15 and TRBJ2-5; a weak D match, TRBD2 (5 bases). The ends were cut back, 0 bases at V and 7 bases at J, with 6 bases in the middle. Looked up from germline, CDR1 is LNHNV and CDR2 is YYDKDF (reference sequence). The CDR3 covers 12 residues. For the CDR3, the DNA is TGTGCCACCAGCAGAGATCGGGGGACCCAGTACTTC. This gives the protein CATSRDRGTQYF.

The table lists this clonotype with many counts. The rearrangement joins TRBV6-1 to TRBJ2-5, with TRBD2 matching 12 bases. CDR1 is MNHNS, CDR2 SASEGT, per germline. V gave up 6 bases and J gave up 2 bases; unmatched junction bases: 10. This CDR3 has 17 residues. The chain's CDR3 is CASSSPTGTSGQETQYF. As DNA, the CDR3 is TGTGCCAGCAGCTCACCGACCGGGACTAGCGGGCAAGAGACCCAGTACTTC.

The chain uses TRBV28 and TRBJ1-1; 9 bases are shared with TRBD1. This CDR3 region has 14 residues. CDR1 is MDHEN and CDR2 is SYDVKM in the germline V gene. Trimming took 3 bases from V and 7 from J; bases not matched to a gene: 6. CDR3 sequence: CASSLGQGLGEAFF. In DNA form, the CDR3 reads TGTGCCAGCAGTTTGGGACAGGGTCTAGGTGAAGCTTTCTTT. Together with reference TRBV28 and TRBJ1-1, the CDR3 gives the full variable domain: DVKVTQSSRYLVKRTGEKVFLECVQDMDHENMFWYRQDPGLGLRLIYFSYDVKMKEKGDIPEGYSVSREKKERFSLILESASTNQTSMYLCASSLGQGLGEAFFGQGTRLTVV.

The chain carries TRBV5-1 and TRBJ1-1; D unclear. Germline assignment: CDR1 SGHRS and CDR2 YFSETQ. This CDR3 is built from 14 residues. Trimming left V 6 bases short and J 8 bases short, with 20 bases between. Here the CDR3 DNA reads TGCGCCAGCACCCACTACGGCAGTACGGGCGAAGCTTTCTTT. Translating it yields CASTHYGSTGEAFF. Full variable domain (outside the CDR3, taken from reference TRBV5-1 and TRBJ1-1): KAGVTQTPRYLIKTRGQQVTLSCSPISGHRSVSWYQQTPGQGLQFLFEYFSETQRNKGNFPGRFSGRQFSNSRSEMNVSTLELGDSALYLCASTHYGSTGEAFFGQGTRLTVV.

This clonotype has ten or more counts. The chain couples TRBV11-2 to TRBJ2-7; 8 bases fit TRBD2. V lost 3 bases to trimming and J lost 6 bases; unmatched junction nucleotides: 19. Germline-derived CDR1 and CDR2 are SGHAT and FQNNGV. CDR3 length equals 18 residues. CDR3 nucleotides: TGTGCCAGCAGCTTCCGGGGGAGCGGGAGTAGTACGTGGCCCGAGCAGTACTTC. Translated, it gives CASSFRGSGSSTWPEQYF. Together with reference TRBV11-2 and TRBJ2-7, the CDR3 gives the full variable domain: EAGVAQSPRYKIIEKRQSVAFWCNPISGHATLYWYQQILGQGPKLLIQFQNNGVVDDSQLPKDRFSAERLKGVDSTLKIQPAKLEDSAVYLCASSFRGSGSSTWPEQYFGPGTRLTVT.

The chain has TRBV5-1 and TRBJ1-2; D remains ambiguous. Germline CDR1 SGHRS, CDR2 YFSETQ. V was trimmed by 1 base and J by 8 bases, leaving 12 bases between them. This CDR3 contains 13 residues. CDR3 amino acids: CASSLLGAEGYTF. CDR3 bases: TGCGCCAGCAGCTTGTTAGGCGCGGAGGGCTACACCTTC.

This clonotype has a count of ten or more. The rearrangement uses TRBV20-1 and TRBJ1-6, with a possible D match to TRBD1 (6 bases). The V end lost 5 bases, the J end lost 7 bases, and 12 bases lay between the germline ends. CDR3 size: 13 residues. CDR1 and CDR2 from the germline V gene are DFQATT and SNEGSKA (reference sequence). The CDR3 region is CSAPSTGNSPLHF. The CDR3 DNA sequence: TGCAGTGCTCCATCAACAGGGAATTCACCCCTCCACTTT.

This rearrangement joins TRBV2 to TRBJ2-2, with unresolved D. CDR3 size: 11 residues. V was trimmed by 7 bases and J by 8 bases, leaving 8 bases between them. From germline, CDR1 is SNHLY and CDR2 FYNNEI. Here the CDR3 DNA reads TGTGCCAGCACCACCCCTGGGGAGCTGTTTTTT. It is translated as CASTTPGELFF.

In DNA form, the CDR3 reads TGTGCCAGCAGCTTGGCGGCCCAATCCTGGGGTCCCCAAATCTACGAGCAGTACTTC. This codes for CASSLAAQSWGPQIYEQYF. The chain carries TRBV5-5 and TRBJ2-7; D is unresolved. Trimming removed 0 bases from V and 3 bases from J, with 25 bases in between. Germline CDR1 and CDR2: SGHKS and YYEKEE (reference sequence). There are 19 residues in the CDR3.

V usage is TRBV6-2 or TRBV6-3 and J usage is TRBJ1-4, with 8 nucleotides matching TRBD1. V trimming: 5 bases; J trimming: 10 bases; junction bases outside the gene matches: 9. Per the germline V gene, CDR1 is MNHEY and CDR2 is SVGEGT. The CDR3 is 14 amino acids. CDR3 sequence (DNA): TGTGCCAGCAGTCTAGACAGGGGTGTGGGAAAACTGTTTTTT. This encodes CASSLDRGVGKLFF.

The chain is built from TRBV7-9 and TRBJ1-1; D call uncertain. The germline V gene has CDR1 SEHNR and CDR2 FQNEAQ (reference sequence). Between the trimmed V and J ends, which lost 1 base and 3 bases, there was a span of 12 bases. There are 15 residues in the CDR3. The CDR3 here is CASSLGSGADTEAFF. CDR3 in DNA: TGTGCCAGCAGCTTAGGGTCAGGCGCGGACACTGAAGCTTTCTTT.

This clonotype was seen ten or more times. This chain links TRBV10-3 with TRBJ2-5; 10 nucleotides match TRBD1. Trimming removed 5 bases from V and 4 bases from J; junction bases left unmatched: 4. Per the germline V gene, CDR1 is ENHRY and CDR2 is SYGVKD. CDR3 length: 14 residues. In DNA form, the CDR3 reads TGTGCCATCAGTAAGACAGGGGGCGGAGAGACCCAGTACTTC. Protein: CAISKTGGGETQYF.

This clonotype was picked up a small number of times. The chain uses TRBV5-5 and TRBJ2-7; the D gene is possibly TRBD1 (5 bases). From germline, CDR1 is SGHKS and CDR2 YYEKEE (reference sequence). V lost 4 bases and J 3 bases, leaving 20 bases between the germline ends. The CDR3 is made up of 16 amino acids. CDR3 in DNA: TGTGCCAGCAGCCCGACCTGGGGCAGCAAGCTCTACGAGCAGTACTTC. This codes for CASSPTWGSKLYEQYF.

This clonotype showed up many times. The CDR3 is CASSEGLGSAYNSPLHF. CDR3 sequence (DNA): TGTGCCAGCAGTGAAGGGTTGGGTAGCGCCTATAATTCACCCCTCCACTTT. The chain joins TRBV2 to TRBJ1-6; D is uncertain. The germline gives CDR1 SNHLY, CDR2 FYNNEI. The germline V and J ends were trimmed by 1 base and 2 bases, with 12 bases remaining between them. The CDR3 is made up of 17 amino acids.

With respect to this clonotype: At one end, the junction sequence differs from germline, possibly due to a read error. The chain uses TRBV28 and TRBJ1-1; no reliable D call. The CDR3 has 15 amino acids. Germline CDR1 and CDR2: MDHEN and SYDVKM. The CDR3 sequence is CASSLLAVWNTEAYF. In DNA form, the CDR3 reads TGTGCCAGCAGTCTATTAGCGGTATGGAACACTGAAGCTTACTTT. Complete variable domain (other parts from reference TRBV28 and TRBJ1-1): DVKVTQSSRYLVKRTGEKVFLECVQDMDHENMFWYRQDPGLGLRLIYFSYDVKMKEKGDIPEGYSVSREKKERFSLILESASTNQTSMYLCASSLLAVWNTEAYFGQGTRLTVV.

In its sample, this clonotype was seen many times. The chain is built from TRBV24-1 and TRBJ2-7; the D is unclear. Deletions cut 4 bases from V and 5 bases from J, with 11 bases between. Germline V gene data show CDR1 as KGHDR and CDR2 as SFDVKD. The CDR3 totals 13 residues. The CDR3 DNA is TGTGCCACCAGTGACATTTTGGGCCACGAGCAGTACTTC. Translation gives CATSDILGHEQYF.

This chain uses TRBV29-1 with TRBJ1-1, with D possibly matching TRBD1 (5 bases). CDR3 size: 12 residues. V was trimmed by 7 bases and J by 5 bases, leaving 14 bases between them. Germline CDR1 SQVTM, CDR2 ANQGSEA. The CDR3 sequence is CSAPGPGTEAFF. The DNA of the CDR3 is TGCAGCGCTCCGGGACCTGGGACTGAAGCTTTCTTT.

This chain links TRBV28 with TRBJ2-1; D is perhaps TRBD2 (5 bases). Trimming stripped 5 bases from V and 0 bases from J, with 17 bases between. In germline, CDR1 is MDHEN, CDR2 SYDVKM. This CDR3 has 17 residues. This CDR3 is CASSLLGGLSSYNEQFF. CDR3 nucleotides: TGTGCCAGCAGTCTACTAGGAGGACTGAGCTCCTACAATGAGCAGTTCTTC.

This clonotype was observed a few times. The V gene is TRBV20-1, the J gene TRBJ2-7, with 8 bases aligning to TRBD1. The CDR3 sequence is 13 residues long. V was clipped by 4 bases and J by 3 bases; unmatched bases: 5. Germline CDR1 and CDR2: DFQATT and SNEGSKA (reference sequence). Here the CDR3 reads CSAKTGAGYEQYF. The CDR3 DNA follows: TGCAGTGCTAAGACAGGGGCGGGCTACGAGCAGTACTTC.

The table lists this clonotype with many counts. The V call is TRBV7-9, the J call TRBJ1-5, with D possibly being TRBD1 (5 bases). Germline V gene data show CDR1 as SEHNR and CDR2 as FQNEAQ (reference sequence). Trimming cost V 8 bases and J 4 bases, with 12 bases left between them. This CDR3 has 13 amino acids. The CDR3 sequence is CASDAGWNQPQHF. The CDR3 DNA is TGTGCCAGCGACGCAGGGTGGAATCAGCCCCAGCATTTT.

The chain has TRBV24-1 and TRBJ2-5; 7 nucleotides agree with TRBD1. The J call may be incorrect, as the DNA end agrees better with TRBJ2-3. Per the germline V gene, CDR1 is KGHDR and CDR2 is SFDVKD. The CDR3 is made up of 15 amino acids. The CDR3 nucleotides read TGTGCCACCAGTACTGACAGGGATCCGGGAGATACGCAGTATTTT. The encoded protein is CATSTDRDPGDTQYF.

This clonotype was seen a few times. This sequence joins TRBV2 and TRBJ1-3; D gene ambiguous. This CDR3 is 18 amino acids long. Trimming shortened V by 2 bases and J by 0 bases, and 17 bases separated the two germline ends. Looked up from germline, CDR1 is SNHLY and CDR2 is FYNNEI. CDR3 sequence: CASSELPLILGSGNTIYF. Here the CDR3 DNA reads TGTGCCAGCAGTGAATTACCCTTAATTCTGGGCTCTGGAAACACCATATATTTT.

This clonotype was counted between two and nine times. Compared with germline, one end of the junction differs, possibly owing to a read error. This rearrangement joins TRBV4-2 to TRBJ2-7; 11 bases are a match to TRBD2. The germline V gene has CDR1 LGHNA and CDR2 YNFKEQ. This CDR3 has 14 residues. The CDR3 DNA follows: TGTGCCAGCAGCCAAGAGGGACTAGCGGCACGTCGGGACTTC. It codes for CASSQEGLAARRDF.

This rearrangement joins TRBV5-5 to TRBJ2-2; tentative D call: TRBD1 (5 bases). Per germline, CDR1 SGHKS and CDR2 YYEKEE (reference sequence). V was trimmed by 6 bases and J by 6 bases, leaving 18 bases between them. The CDR3 is 15 residues long. The CDR3 here is CASTVGQGRAGELFF. The CDR3 DNA reads as TGTGCCAGCACGGTAGGGCAGGGAAGGGCCGGGGAGCTGTTTTTT.

This clonotype showed up many times. The chain employs TRBV6-5 and TRBJ2-2; no reliable D call. This CDR3 region has 16 residues. In germline, CDR1 is MNHEY, CDR2 SVGAGI. Between the trimmed V and J ends, which lost 0 bases and 4 bases, there was a span of 12 bases. The CDR3 nucleotides read TGTGCCAGCAGTTACTCGAGGCCTCAGACCACCGGGGAGCTGTTTTTT. As protein: CASSYSRPQTTGELFF.